These 30 T cell receptor beta chains originate from one sample sequenced in a study of T cell changes during pregnancy in multiple sclerosis. Some clones are missing from TCRdb's copy, which holds only in-frame ones; the method was immunoSEQ multiplex PCR. Among approximately 74,000 clones listed, around nine tenths were seen once. Sequenced material: peripheral blood, taken before pregnancy. These receptors all come from a female donor with multiple sclerosis, enrolled in a pregnancy study.

This rearrangement joins TRBV9 to TRBJ2-5, with 10 nucleotides matching TRBD1. CDR1 SGDLS and CDR2 YYNGEE come from the germline V gene. The V and J ends lost 4 bases and 5 bases, in that order; junction bases with no gene match: 11. The CDR3 contains 16 residues. CDR3 coding DNA: TGTGCCAGCAGCTCCCGGGACAGGGGTTTCGGGGAGACCCAGTACTTC. Protein product: CASSSRDRGFGETQYF. Variable domain in full (rest from reference TRBV9 and TRBJ2-5): DSGVTQTPKHLITATGQRVTLRCSPRSGDLSVYWYQQSLDQGLQFLIQYYNGEERAKGNILERFSAQQFPDLHSELNLSSLELGDSALYFCASSSRDRGFGETQYFGPGTRLLVL.

The chain carries TRBV5-6 and TRBJ2-1; the match to TRBD2 covers 11 bases. This CDR3 region has 14 residues. CDR1 is SGHDT and CDR2 is YYEEEE in the germline V gene. J was trimmed by 8 bases and V by 2 bases; bases with no gene match: 3. The CDR3 is CASSFSGGAHEQFF. The CDR3 coding sequence is TGTGCCAGCAGCTTTAGCGGGGGGGCACATGAGCAGTTCTTC. Full variable domain (outside the CDR3, taken from reference TRBV5-6 and TRBJ2-1): DAGVTQSPTHLIKTRGQQVTLRCSPKSGHDTVSWYQQALGQGPQFIFQYYEEEERQRGNFPDRFSGHQFPNYSSELNVNALLLGDSALYLCASSFSGGAHEQFFGPGTRLTVL.

In this sample, this clone is large. This chain connects TRBV4-3 to TRBJ2-3, with 9 bases matching TRBD2. Losses at the gene ends were 1 base for V and 4 bases for J; bases not matched to a gene: 6. There are 16 residues in the CDR3. The germline V gene has CDR1 LGHNA and CDR2 YSLEER. Here the CDR3 DNA reads TGCGCCAGCAGCCAAGCCGAGCGGGGGGTGGCAGATACGCAGTATTTT. Its translation is CASSQAERGVADTQYF.

The J gene is TRBJ2-7, the V gene TRBV6-5; weak D call: TRBD2 (5 bases). The length of the CDR3 is 15 residues. Trimming took off 2 bases at V and 3 bases at J, with 14 bases between the two ends. CDR1 is MNHEY and CDR2 is SVGAGI in the germline V gene. The CDR3 reads CASSYLPGLDYEQYF. The CDR3 DNA reads as TGTGCCAGCAGTTACCTGCCGGGGTTAGACTACGAGCAGTACTTC.

The chain uses TRBV6-1 and TRBJ1-2, with TRBD1 matching over 9 bases. After removal of 1 base from V and 2 bases from J, the junction contained 11 bases not matched to a gene. CDR1 is MNHNS, CDR2 SASEGT, per germline. This CDR3 is 18 amino acids long. CDR3 loop: CASSEVPGQGAKNYGYTF. As DNA, the CDR3 is TGTGCCAGCAGTGAAGTCCCGGGACAGGGAGCGAAAAACTATGGCTACACCTTC.

The chain carries TRBV6-5 and TRBJ1-5, with D possibly being TRBD1 (5 bases). Trimming pared 2 bases from V and 7 bases from J, leaving 9 bases between. CDR3 size: 13 residues. In germline, CDR1 is MNHEY, CDR2 SVGAGI. The CDR3 protein is CASSYGGGQPQHF. CDR3 in DNA: TGTGCCAGCAGTTACGGGGGAGGACAGCCCCAGCATTTT.

CDR3 nucleotide sequence: TGTGCCAGCAGCTTAGGCCAGGATGAGCAGTTCTTC. It is translated as CASSLGQDEQFF. The chain joins TRBV7-9 to TRBJ2-1; D not resolved. The V gene's germline CDR1 is SEHNR and CDR2 FQNEAQ (reference sequence). CDR3 size: 12 residues. V gave up 1 base and J gave up 8 bases, with 6 bases separating them. Filled out from reference TRBV7-9 and TRBJ2-1, the complete variable domain reads DTGVSQNPRHKITKRGQNVTFRCDPISEHNRLYWYRQTLGQGPEFLTYFQNEAQLEKSRLLSDRFSAERPKGSFSTLEIQRTEQGDSAMYLCASSLGQDEQFFGPGTRLTVL.

J is TRBJ2-3 and V is TRBV7-3; possible D gene TRBD2, 6 bases. Germline CDR1 and CDR2: SGHTA and FQGTGA. V dropped 5 bases and J dropped 4 bases, with 13 bases sitting between them. This CDR3 has 14 amino acids. CDR3 amino acids: CASSPWGGADTQYF. The CDR3 bases are TGTGCCAGCAGCCCGTGGGGAGGTGCAGATACGCAGTATTTT.

The chain joins TRBV28 to TRBJ2-7, with a tentative D call TRBD1 (6 bases). The germline V gene has CDR1 MDHEN and CDR2 SYDVKM. V was clipped by 5 bases and J by 6 bases, with 20 bases between them. This CDR3 spans 15 amino acids. The CDR3: CASSLYRVFSGEQYF. DNA for the CDR3: TGTGCCAGCAGTCTCTACAGGGTTTTTTCTGGCGAGCAGTACTTC.

This chain joins TRBV2 and TRBJ1-2; 8 bases line up with TRBD1. The CDR3 length is 14 residues. The trim removed 6 bases at V and 2 bases at J, leaving 5 bases unmatched. Germline-derived CDR1 and CDR2 are SNHLY and FYNNEI. The DNA for the CDR3 is TGTGCCAGCAGCGTGGACAGGGAAAACTATGGCTACACCTTC. It is translated as CASSVDRENYGYTF. The full variable domain, in which reference TRBV2 and TRBJ1-2 provide the parts outside the CDR3, is EPEVTQTPSHQVTQMGQEVILRCVPISNHLYFYWYRQILGQKVEFLVSFYNNEISEKSEIFDDQFSVERPDGSNFTLKIRSTKLEDSAMYFCASSVDRENYGYTFGSGTRLTVV.

V usage is TRBV7-2 and J usage is TRBJ2-5; possibly TRBD2 for D (5 bases). This CDR3 is 13 amino acids long. Deletions cut 3 bases from V and 5 bases from J, with 10 bases between. The germline CDR1 and CDR2 sequences are SGHTA and FQGNSA. The CDR3: CASSFSSLETQYF. The CDR3 DNA reads TGTGCCAGCAGCTTCTCTAGCCTCGAGACCCAGTACTTC.

This chain links TRBV5-6 with TRBJ1-2; 7 bases fit TRBD1. The CDR3 runs to 12 residues. The germline gives CDR1 SGHDT, CDR2 YYEEEE. V lost 4 bases to trimming and J lost 8 bases; unmatched junction nucleotides: 5. CDR3 protein: CASSDRAGGYTF. CDR3 DNA sequence: TGTGCCAGCAGCGACAGGGCGGGAGGCTACACCTTC.

V usage is TRBV7-9 and J usage is TRBJ2-5; D unresolved. Per germline, CDR1 SEHNR and CDR2 FQNEAQ (reference sequence). The CDR3 has 13 amino acids. Trimming stripped 7 bases from V and 0 bases from J, with 9 bases between. The CDR3 spells CASTIADQETQYF. DNA of the CDR3: TGTGCCAGCACGATCGCAGACCAAGAGACCCAGTACTTC.

The chain couples TRBV7-2 to TRBJ2-1; TRBD2 aligns across 8 bases. The V segment lost 3 bases and the J segment 0 bases; nucleotides outside the gene matches: 4. The germline V gene encodes CDR1 SGHTA and CDR2 FQGNSA. This CDR3 is built from 16 residues. CDR3 protein: CASSFRGGSSYNEQFF. The DNA of the CDR3 is TGTGCCAGCAGCTTCCGCGGGGGGAGCTCCTACAATGAGCAGTTCTTC.

V gene TRBV6-1 combines with J gene TRBJ2-7; 10 bases are shared with TRBD1. Germline-derived CDR1 and CDR2 are MNHNS and SASEGT. The CDR3 sequence is 11 residues long. V was clipped by 11 bases and J by 3 bases; unmatched bases: 1. The CDR3 protein is CAGDRGYEQYF. Here the CDR3 DNA reads TGTGCCGGGGACAGGGGCTACGAGCAGTACTTC.

V usage is TRBV19 and J usage is TRBJ2-1, with a possible D match to TRBD1 (6 bases). This CDR3 is built from 14 residues. The germline V gene encodes CDR1 LNHDA and CDR2 SQIVND (reference sequence). Trimming pared 5 bases from V and 7 bases from J, leaving 15 bases between. CDR3 bases: TGTGCCAGTAGTGAGGGGCAGGGGTGGAATGAGCAGTTCTTC. This translates into CASSEGQGWNEQFF. Complete variable domain (other parts from reference TRBV19 and TRBJ2-1): DGGITQSPKYLFRKEGQNVTLSCEQNLNHDAMYWYRQDPGQGLRLIYYSQIVNDFQKGDIAEGYSVSREKKESFPLTVTSAQKNPTAFYLCASSEGQGWNEQFFGPGTRLTVL.

The chain links TRBV10-2 to TRBJ2-1; the D gene is possibly TRBD1 (6 bases). The CDR3 contains 14 residues. With 6 bases removed from V and 6 bases from J, the gap between germline ends came to 15 bases. Germline CDR1 is WSHSY and CDR2 is SAAADI. In DNA form, the CDR3 reads TGCGCCAGCAGAAGGACAGTAACTCTCAATGAGCAGTTCTTC. Translated, it gives CASRRTVTLNEQFF.

The chain links TRBV27 to TRBJ1-2; D remains ambiguous. Germline lookup yields CDR1 MNHEY and CDR2 SMNVEV (reference sequence). Trimming took 3 bases from V and 4 from J, leaving 15 bases between them. The CDR3 consists of 15 residues. The chain's CDR3 is CASSLIPAVGYGYTF. The CDR3, as DNA: TGTGCCAGCAGTTTGATCCCTGCGGTGGGCTATGGCTACACCTTC.

The V call is TRBV29-1, the J call TRBJ2-3; tentatively, D is TRBD1 (5 bases). Germline values: CDR1 SQVTM, CDR2 ANQGSEA. Trimming cost V 4 bases and J 3 bases, with 8 bases left between them. The CDR3 is 12 residues long. The CDR3 reads CSVVPGTDTQYF. The DNA of the CDR3 is TGCAGCGTTGTGCCAGGGACAGATACGCAGTATTTT.

The chain joins TRBV7-6 to TRBJ2-1, with TRBD1 as a possible D gene (6 bases). The CDR3 is made up of 14 amino acids. V shed 1 base and J shed 5 bases, with 9 bases lying between them. Germline CDR1 reads SGHVS; CDR2 reads FNYEAQ. This CDR3 is CASSLEAGDNEQFF. The CDR3 region has the DNA TGTGCCAGCAGCTTAGAAGCAGGGGACAATGAGCAGTTCTTC. The entire variable domain, with the rest obtained from reference TRBV7-6 and TRBJ2-1, is as follows: GAGVSQSPRYKVTKRGQDVALRCDPISGHVSLYWYRQALGQGPEFLTYFNYEAQQDKSGLPNDRFSAERPEGSISTLTIQRTEQRDSAMYRCASSLEAGDNEQFFGPGTRLTVL.

This chain uses TRBV25-1 with TRBJ1-6, with unresolved D. The ends were cut back, 2 bases at V and 8 bases at J, with 10 bases in the middle. Germline V lookup: CDR1 MGHDK, CDR2 SYGVNS. The CDR3 contains 14 residues. CDR3 in DNA: TGTGCCAGCAGTGAAATTGAACCGGATTCACCCCTCCACTTT. Translated: CASSEIEPDSPLHF.

This clone was counted a few times. The V gene is TRBV29-1, the J gene TRBJ1-2, with D perhaps TRBD1 (5 bases). Trimming left V 3 bases short and J 0 bases short, with 11 bases between. Germline values: CDR1 SQVTM, CDR2 ANQGSEA. CDR3 size: 14 residues. The CDR3 DNA follows: TGCAGCGTTGAGGTGACAGTCGCTAACTATGGCTACACCTTC. Protein: CSVEVTVANYGYTF.

This chain connects TRBV6-6 to TRBJ2-2; 9 nucleotides line up with TRBD1. This CDR3 is 16 amino acids long. Germline trimming cut 8 bases from V and 4 bases from J; bases unmatched to any gene: 11. Germline CDR1 MNHNY, CDR2 SVGAGI (reference sequence). The CDR3 protein is CASDRGTGTFTGELFF. The CDR3 coding sequence is TGTGCCAGCGACCGTGGGACAGGGACGTTCACCGGGGAGCTGTTTTTT.

A single count supports this clone. The J gene is TRBJ2-7, the V gene TRBV18, with a weak D call TRBD1 (6 bases). Trimming shortened V by 3 bases and J by 2 bases, and 14 bases separated the two germline ends. CDR1 is KGHSH and CDR2 is LQKENI in the germline V gene. CDR3 length: 15 amino acids. The CDR3 protein is CASSPPQGTPYEQYF. The DNA for the CDR3 is TGTGCCAGCTCACCTCCTCAGGGGACCCCCTACGAGCAGTACTTC.

This CDR3 is CASSLSGQGAYLNTEAFF. DNA of the CDR3: TGTGCCAGCAGCTTGAGCGGACAGGGGGCGTATTTGAACACTGAAGCTTTCTTT. The J gene is TRBJ1-1, the V gene TRBV5-5; 11 nucleotides agree with TRBD1. The CDR3 is 18 amino acids. The germline V gene encodes CDR1 SGHKS and CDR2 YYEKEE (reference sequence). Trimming took 1 base from V and 0 from J; bases not matched to a gene: 8.

This clone showed up many times. CDR3 amino acids: CASSRTLIQGGSPLHF. DNA of the CDR3: TGTGCCAGCAGTCGAACTCTTATCCAAGGGGGTTCACCCCTCCACTTT. The rearrangement links TRBV5-6 to TRBJ1-6; a possible D gene is TRBD1 (6 bases). CDR1 and CDR2 (germline): SGHDT, YYEEEE. The length of the CDR3 is 16 residues. Trimming left V 5 bases short and J 9 bases short, with 21 bases between. The variable domain in full, completed from reference TRBV5-6 and TRBJ1-6, reads DAGVTQSPTHLIKTRGQQVTLRCSPKSGHDTVSWYQQALGQGPQFIFQYYEEEERQRGNFPDRFSGHQFPNYSSELNVNALLLGDSALYLCASSRTLIQGGSPLHFGNGTRLTVT.

V usage is TRBV6-1 and J usage is TRBJ2-7; 7 bases align to TRBD2. V shed 7 bases, J shed 7 bases, and the junction held 16 bases outside the gene matches. This CDR3 is built from 15 residues. The germline CDR1 and CDR2 sequences are MNHNS and SASEGT. CDR3 in amino acids: CASTQGGGRAEEQYF. The CDR3 DNA is TGTGCCAGCACCCAGGGAGGAGGGAGGGCCGAGGAGCAGTACTTC.

The chain uses TRBV12-5 and TRBJ1-1; TRBD1 matches 12 bases. The germline V gene encodes CDR1 LGHNT and CDR2 FRNRAP. The CDR3 consists of 16 residues. With V trimmed by 1 base and J by 4 bases, 4 bases remained unmatched. The chain's CDR3 is CASGLGGQGASTEAFF. The CDR3 DNA follows: TGTGCTAGTGGTTTGGGGGGACAGGGGGCCAGCACTGAAGCTTTCTTT.

The chain couples TRBV5-1 to TRBJ1-1; 9 nucleotides align to TRBD1. J gave up 4 bases and V 3 bases, and 13 bases lay outside the gene matches. CDR3 size: 17 residues. Germline lookup yields CDR1 SGHRS and CDR2 YFSETQ. CDR3 in DNA: TGCGCCAGCAGCTCGGGACAGGGATCCGTTCGGGTCACTGAAGCTTTCTTT. Translating it yields CASSSGQGSVRVTEAFF.

V and J are TRBV9 and TRBJ1-2, with TRBD1 matching over 7 bases. Per germline, CDR1 SGDLS and CDR2 YYNGEE. The V gene end was trimmed by 4 bases and the J gene end by 6 bases; junction bases not matched to a gene: 15. CDR3 size: 16 residues. The CDR3 bases are TGTGCCAGCAGCTCGAAAACCGGGACAGAACTCGATGGCTACACCTTC. Amino acid sequence: CASSSKTGTELDGYTF.